This is a list of T cell receptor beta chains from one sample in a study of blood T cell repertoires in COVID-19. Profiled with immunoSEQ multiplex PCR; TCRdb holds only in-frame clones, not every one. Here the sample spans fewer than 250,000 clones, 86% being singletons. Source material: peripheral blood. The receptor set was obtained from a woman aged 55 to 70 who had recovered from COVID-19. The CDR3 runs from the conserved cysteine through the conserved F or W. D genes are given only for firm matches. Clone size is not always given. Where it is, it says once, few, many or a class for expanded clones.

TRBV23-1,-,TRBJ2-5,-,TGCGCCAGCACCCCCTCGGGAGCGGAGACCCAGTACTTC,CASTPSGAETQYF
TRBV6-5,-,TRBJ2-3,-,TGTGCCAGCGACAATACCCTTAGCACAGATACGCAGTATTTT,CASDNTLSTDTQYF
TRBV7-8,TRBD2,TRBJ2-7,-,TGTGCCAGCAGCTTAATCGCGGGGGGATCCTACGAGCAGTACTTC,CASSLIAGGSYEQYF
TRBV27,TRBD1,TRBJ1-6,-,TGTGCCAGCAGGACAGGGTGGGGGGCACCCCTCCACTTT,CASRTGWGAPLHF
TRBV3-1/TRBV3-2,TRBD1,TRBJ2-2,-,TGTGCCAGCAGCTATCCGGGACAGGGGGAGCTGTTTTTT,CASSYPGQGELFF
TRBV3-1/TRBV3-2,-,TRBJ1-6,-,TGTGCCAGCAGCCCTATATTCGGAGGTGGGAAGACACCCCTCCACTTT,CASSPIFGGGKTPLHF
TRBV9,TRBD2,TRBJ2-1,-,TGTGCCAGCAGCACCCGGACTAGCGGGGAAATTGAGCAGTTCTTC,CASSTRTSGEIEQFF
TRBV5-4,TRBD2,TRBJ2-3,once,TGTGCCAGCAGCTTTTCGACTAGCGGGGGCACAGATACGCAGTATTTT,CASSFSTSGGTDTQYF
TRBV5-5,TRBD2,TRBJ2-5,few,TGTGCCAGCAGCTTGGTTCGCGGGGGAGCACAAGAGACCCAGTACTTC,CASSLVRGGAQETQYF
TRBV6-6,TRBD1,TRBJ2-1,-,TGTGCCAGCAGCCGACCACCCGGGACAGGTTTTTCCTACAATGAGCAGTTCTTC,CASSRPPGTGFSYNEQFF
TRBV9,TRBD2,TRBJ2-7,-,TGTGCCAGCAGCCGGGGGGGATCCTACGAGCAGTACTTC,CASSRGGSYEQYF
TRBV9,TRBD2,TRBJ2-1,-,TGTGCCAGCAGCGTTAGCGGGGGAAACAATGAGCAGTTCTTC,CASSVSGGNNEQFF
TRBV3-1/TRBV3-2,-,TRBJ2-1,medium-sized,TGTGCCAGCAGCCAAGATGCGGCCAACTACAATGAGCAGTTCTTC,CASSQDAANYNEQFF
TRBV2,-,TRBJ2-5,-,TGTGCCAGCAGTGAAGGGGGGCAACCCTCCGGGACCCAGTACTTC,CASSEGGQPSGTQYF
TRBV18,TRBD2,TRBJ2-3,-,TGTGCCAGCTCACCACCCCCGGCCCGGACTAGCGGGGGGGGCAGGGATACGCAGTATTTT,CASSPPPARTSGGGRDTQYF
TRBV5-1,TRBD2,TRBJ2-5,-,TGCGCCAGCAGCTTGGGAGGGACTAGCGAAGAGACCCAGTACTTC,CASSLGGTSEETQYF